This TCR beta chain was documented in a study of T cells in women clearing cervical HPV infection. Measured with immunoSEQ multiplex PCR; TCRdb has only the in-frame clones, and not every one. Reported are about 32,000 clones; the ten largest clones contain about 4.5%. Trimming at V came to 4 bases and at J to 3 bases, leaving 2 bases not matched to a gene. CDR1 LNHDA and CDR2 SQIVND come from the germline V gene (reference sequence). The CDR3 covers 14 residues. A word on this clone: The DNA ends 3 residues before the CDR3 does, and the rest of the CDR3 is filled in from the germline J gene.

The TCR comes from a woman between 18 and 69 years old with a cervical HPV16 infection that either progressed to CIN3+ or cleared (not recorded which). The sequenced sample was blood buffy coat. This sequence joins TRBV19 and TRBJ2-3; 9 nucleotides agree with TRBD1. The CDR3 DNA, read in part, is TGTGCCAGTAGTAAGGGACAGGGTACAGATACG. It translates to CASSKGQGTDT. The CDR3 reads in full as CASSKGQGTDTQYF.